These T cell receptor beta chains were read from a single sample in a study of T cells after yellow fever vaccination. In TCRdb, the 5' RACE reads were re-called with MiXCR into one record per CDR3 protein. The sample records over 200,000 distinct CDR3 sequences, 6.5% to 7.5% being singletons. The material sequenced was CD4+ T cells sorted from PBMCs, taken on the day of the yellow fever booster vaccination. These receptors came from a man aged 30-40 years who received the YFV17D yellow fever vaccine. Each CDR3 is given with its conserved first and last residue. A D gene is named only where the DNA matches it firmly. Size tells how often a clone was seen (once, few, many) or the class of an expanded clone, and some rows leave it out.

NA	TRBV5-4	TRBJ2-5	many	TGTGCCAGCAGCTTGCAGTCACAAGAGACCCAGTACTTC	CASSLQSQETQYF
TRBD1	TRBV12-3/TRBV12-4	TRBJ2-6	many	TGTGCCAGCAGCCCGGGACAGGGTAGACCTGGGGCCAACGTCCTGACTTTC	CASSPGQGRPGANVLTF
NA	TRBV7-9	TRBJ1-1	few	TGTGCCAGCAGCTTAGGAGAATGGGGCACTGAAGCTTTCTTT	CASSLGEWGTEAFF
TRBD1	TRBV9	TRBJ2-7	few	TGTGCCAGCAGCGTAGGTGGGACAGGGAGAGGCGAGCAGTACTTC	CASSVGGTGRGEQYF
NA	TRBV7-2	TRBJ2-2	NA	TGTGCCAGCAGCTCTGTAGCTGGGGGATACACCGGGGAGCTGTTTTTT	CASSSVAGGYTGELFF
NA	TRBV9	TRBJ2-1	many	TGTGCCAGCAGTGAGGGGCTAGCGAGAGCCCTTGGGCAGTTCTTC	CASSEGLARALGQFF
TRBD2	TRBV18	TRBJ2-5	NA	TGTGCCAGCTCACCTCCGGGACTAGGGCAAGAGACCCAGTACTTC	CASSPPGLGQETQYF
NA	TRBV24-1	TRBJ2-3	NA	TGTGCCACCAGTGAGCCGGGACAAGGTAGCACAGATACGCAGTATTTT	CATSEPGQGSTDTQYF
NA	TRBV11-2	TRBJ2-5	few	TGTGCCAGCAGCTTGGTGGAGCCGACCCAGTACTTC	CASSLVEPTQYF
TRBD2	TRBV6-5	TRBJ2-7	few	TGTGCCAGCAGTCGACAGAGCGGGACCTACGAGCAGTACTTC	CASSRQSGTYEQYF
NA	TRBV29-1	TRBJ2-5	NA	TGCAGCGTTGCGGGTGGGGGGGGCTCGGAGACCCAGTACTTC	CSVAGGGGSETQYF
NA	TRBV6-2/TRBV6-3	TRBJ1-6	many	TGTGCCAGCAGCTCCACGGTCCGCTCACCCCTCCACTTT	CASSSTVRSPLHF
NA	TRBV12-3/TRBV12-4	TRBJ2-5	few	TGTGCCAGCAGAGCCGGGACACAGCAAGAGACCCAGTACTTC	CASRAGTQQETQYF
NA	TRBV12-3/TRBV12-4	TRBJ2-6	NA	TGTGCCAGCAGTTTCCGGGACACTTTCGGGGGCTCTGGGGCCAACGTCCTGACTTTC	CASSFRDTFGGSGANVLTF
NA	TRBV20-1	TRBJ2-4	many	TGCAGTGCCCAGGACTTAGCCAAAAACATTCAGTACTTC	CSAQDLAKNIQYF
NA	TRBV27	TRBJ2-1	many	TGTGCCAGCAGGGGGGACTACAATGAGCAGTTCTTC	CASRGDYNEQFF
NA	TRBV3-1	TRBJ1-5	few	TGTGCCAGCAGCCAAGATCATGCAGGGTACAATCAGCCCCAGCATTTT	CASSQDHAGYNQPQHF
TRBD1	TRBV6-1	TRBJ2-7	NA	TGTGCCAGCAGTGGTCTGGACAGGGGCCAGTTCGCCGAGCAGTACTTC	CASSGLDRGQFAEQYF
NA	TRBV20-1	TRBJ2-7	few	TGCAGTGCTAGAAAACCTCCGACCTACGAGCAGTACTTC	CSARKPPTYEQYF
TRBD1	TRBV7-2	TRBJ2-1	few	TGTGCCAGCAGCTTCGCCGGGACAGGGGCCTACAATGAGCAGTTCTTC	CASSFAGTGAYNEQFF
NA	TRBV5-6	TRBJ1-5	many	TGTGCCAGCAGCTTGTTTGTCGCAGGGATGGATCAGCCCCAGCATTTT	CASSLFVAGMDQPQHF
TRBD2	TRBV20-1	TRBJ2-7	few	TGCAGTGCTAGAAGTGCTGGACTAGCGGGAGGCGAGCAGTACTTC	CSARSAGLAGGEQYF
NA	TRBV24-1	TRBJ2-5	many	TGTGCCACCAGTGATTCGAGGGTTGCAGAGACCCAGTACTTC	CATSDSRVAETQYF
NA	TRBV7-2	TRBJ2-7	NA	TGTGCCAGCAGCTTTGGTGGTGGCCCCTACGAGCAGTACTTC	CASSFGGGPYEQYF
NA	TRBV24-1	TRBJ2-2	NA	TGTGCCACCAGTGATTCTGGCAGGGTCACCGGGGAGCTGTTTTTT	CATSDSGRVTGELFF
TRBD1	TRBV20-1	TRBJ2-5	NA	TGCAGTGCTCTTAGAACAGGGGGCACAGAGACCCAGTACTTC	CSALRTGGTETQYF
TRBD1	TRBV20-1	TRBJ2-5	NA	TGCAGTGCTAGAGAATACAGGGGTGGGGAGACCCAGTACTTC	CSAREYRGGETQYF
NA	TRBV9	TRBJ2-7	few	TGTGCCAGCAGCGTAGCTGCAGGCTACGAGCAGTACTTC	CASSVAAGYEQYF
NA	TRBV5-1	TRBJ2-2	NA	TGCGCCAGCAGCCTACTGGGGGACGGGGAGCTGTTTTTT	CASSLLGDGELFF
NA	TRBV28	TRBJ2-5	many	TGTGCCAGCAGTCGACGGTACCAAGAGACCCAGTACTTC	CASSRRYQETQYF
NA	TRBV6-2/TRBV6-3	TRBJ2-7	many	TGTGCCAGCAGTTTGAGCAGCGGGTCGACCTACGAGCAGTACTTC	CASSLSSGSTYEQYF
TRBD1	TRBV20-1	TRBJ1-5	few	TGCAGTGCGAGCAGAGGACAGGGAGAACAGCCCCAGCATTTT	CSASRGQGEQPQHF
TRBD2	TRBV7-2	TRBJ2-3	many	TGTGCCAGCAGCTTTTCGGCGGGAGGGCCTGGAGATACGCAGTATTTT	CASSFSAGGPGDTQYF
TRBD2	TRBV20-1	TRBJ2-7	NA	TGCAGTGCTAGAGAAACGGGGGGTTCCTCCTACGAGCAGTACTTC	CSARETGGSSYEQYF
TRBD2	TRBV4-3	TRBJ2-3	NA	TGCGCCAGCAGCCAAGAGGCGGAGCGGGAGATTGACTATACGCAGTATTTT	CASSQEAEREIDYTQYF
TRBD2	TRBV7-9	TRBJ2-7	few	TGTGCCAGCAGCTTAGAATTGGGGGGGACTACCTACGAGCAGTACTTC	CASSLELGGTTYEQYF
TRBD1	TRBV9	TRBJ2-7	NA	TGTGCCAGCAGCAGATCAGGGGGCCCCTACCCCGAGCAGTACTTC	CASSRSGGPYPEQYF
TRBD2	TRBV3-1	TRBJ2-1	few	TGTGCCAGCAGCCGATCCAGCGGGAGCTGGAATGAGCAGTTCTTC	CASSRSSGSWNEQFF
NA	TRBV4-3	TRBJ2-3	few	TGCGCCACCTCAAAGACGGCGGGCACGGCAGATACGCAGTATTTT	CATSKTAGTADTQYF
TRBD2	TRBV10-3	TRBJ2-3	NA	TGTGCCATCAGAGGAGCGGGAGGGAACGCTAGCACAGATACGCAGTATTTT	CAIRGAGGNASTDTQYF
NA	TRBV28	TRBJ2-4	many	TGTGCCATAAACAGGGAGAACATTCAGTACTTC	CAINRENIQYF
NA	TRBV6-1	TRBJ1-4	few	TGTGCGAGCGGAAGACAGACAACTAATGAAAAACTGTTTTTT	CASGRQTTNEKLFF
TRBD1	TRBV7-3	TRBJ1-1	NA	TGTGCCAGCAGCTCCCTGGGACAGGACACTGAAGCTTTCTTT	CASSSLGQDTEAFF
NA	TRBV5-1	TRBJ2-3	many	TGCGCCAGCAGCTTGGCCCCCATAGCTGATACGCAGTATTTT	CASSLAPIADTQYF
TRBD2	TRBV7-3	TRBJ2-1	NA	TGTGCCAGCAGCTTACCGAAGACTAGCGGGAGGCGGGATGAGCAGTTCTTC	CASSLPKTSGRRDEQFF
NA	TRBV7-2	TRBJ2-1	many	TGTGCCAGCAGCTTATTGGAGGGACCCTACAATGAGCAGTTCTTC	CASSLLEGPYNEQFF
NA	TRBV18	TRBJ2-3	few	TGTGCCAGCTCGACTAGAACAGATACGCAGTATTTT	CASSTRTDTQYF
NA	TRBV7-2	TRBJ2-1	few	TGTGCCAGCAGCTTAGATATTGGGAGCTACAATGAGCAGTTCTTC	CASSLDIGSYNEQFF
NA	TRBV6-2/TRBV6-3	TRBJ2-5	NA	TGTGCCAGCAGTAAGGGCAGAGGGCCGGGGCAAGAGACCCAGTACTTC	CASSKGRGPGQETQYF
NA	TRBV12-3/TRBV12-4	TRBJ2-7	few	TGTGCCAGCAGTCCACAAATATCTTACGAGCAGTACTTC	CASSPQISYEQYF
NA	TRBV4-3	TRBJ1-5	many	TGCGCCAGCAGCCAAGAAGTAAATTCGGATCAGCCCCAGCATTTT	CASSQEVNSDQPQHF
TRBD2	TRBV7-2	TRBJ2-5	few	TGTGCCAGCAGCTCGGGACTAGCGCCGGGTATGGAGACCCAGTACTTC	CASSSGLAPGMETQYF
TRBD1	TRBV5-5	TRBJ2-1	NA	TGTGCCAGCAGCTTGACAGGGGGACCCTCCTACAATGAGCAGTTCTTC	CASSLTGGPSYNEQFF